This T cell receptor beta chain was recorded in a study of T cell repertoires in cytomegalovirus infection. Study context: Well-studied HLA-B-restricted CMV epitopes were used in the study alongside recently identified HLA-C-restricted ones.

This clonotype was observed at least ten times. Its antigen is not known. The junction differs from germline at one of its ends, possibly a read error. In TCRdb, the reads were re-called with MiXCR into one record per CDR3 protein. Here the sample spans about 830,000 distinct CDR3 sequences, approximately 30% being singletons. The CDR3 is made up of 14 amino acids. Germline CDR1 LNHDA, CDR2 SQIVND (reference sequence). This material consisted of cultured CD8+ T cells from PBMCs, taken from culture after CMV antigen stimulation. This clonotype originated in a human donor in good health (CMV status not recorded). Some clones in this sample may be carry-over from other donors' samples. The chain joins TRBV19 to TRBJ2-7; TRBD1 matches at 11 bases. The CDR3 is CASSTGTGGYEQYF. Here the CDR3 DNA reads TGTGCCAGCAGTACCGGGACAGGGGGCTACGAGCAGTACTTC.